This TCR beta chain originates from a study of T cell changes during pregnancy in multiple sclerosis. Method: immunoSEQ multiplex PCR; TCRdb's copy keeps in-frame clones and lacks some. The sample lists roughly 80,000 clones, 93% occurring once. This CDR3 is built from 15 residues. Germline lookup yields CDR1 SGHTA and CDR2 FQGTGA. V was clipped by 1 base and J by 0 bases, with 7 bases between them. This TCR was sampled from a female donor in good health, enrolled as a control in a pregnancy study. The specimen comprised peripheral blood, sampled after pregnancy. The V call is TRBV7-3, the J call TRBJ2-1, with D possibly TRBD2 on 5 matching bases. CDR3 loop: CASSLNGNSYNEQFF. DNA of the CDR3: TGTGCCAGCAGCTTAAACGGGAACTCCTACAATGAGCAGTTCTTC.